This T cell receptor beta chain was sequenced for a study of CD8+ T cells in alopecia areata. Germline V lookup: CDR1 MGHRA, CDR2 YSYEKL. Deletions cut 1 base from V and 3 bases from J, with 8 bases between. The CDR3 has 14 residues. On this clone: What it binds is not known.

Findings and caveats of the study: Normal skin contains resident alphabeta T cells, and these are also sequenced in scalp samples.

Following RNA extraction, reverse transcription yielded cDNA that acted as the sequencing template. Using immunoSEQ multiplex PCR, the repertoire was profiled, and TCRdb retains in-frame clones only, with some absent. This table has around 170,000 clones, approximately 51% appearing once. The treatment was: oral pan-JAK inhibitor, 5-10 mg twice daily. The specimen comprised CD8+ T cells sorted from blood, sampled around week 54, from a patient treated with tofacitinib. The sequence derives from a human donor with alopecia areata. The V gene is TRBV4-1, the J gene TRBJ2-3; possibly TRBD1 or TRBD2 for D (5 bases each). The DNA for the CDR3 is TGCGCCAGCAGCCAAGGGGGGAAGACAGATACGCAGTATTTT. Translated: CASSQGGKTDTQYF.